This T cell receptor beta chain was sequenced in a study of T-cell reconstitution after alpha-beta-depleted transplantation in children. V lost 3 bases and J lost 6; bases outside the gene matches: 8. Germline V gene data show CDR1 as SGDLS and CDR2 as YYNGEE. CDR3 length: 16 residues. Preparing the TCRbeta library involved the use of unique molecular identifiers. One entry per CDR3 protein results from TCRdb running MiXCR on the PCR reads. The sample consists of approximately 390,000 distinct CDR3 sequences, approximately 11% of them appearing once. Sequences were derived from PBMCs from the stem cell graft donor, sampled from the stem cell graft. The chain combines TRBV9 with TRBJ2-2; 10 bases agree with TRBD1. The clonotype comes from a human donor who donated a stem cell graft to a child with acute myeloid leukemia. CDR3 nucleotide sequence: TGTGCCAGCAGCGCCAGACAGGGGGCTCCGCCCGGGGAGCTGTTTTTT. It encodes CASSARQGAPPGELFF. The whole variable domain, remainder taken from reference TRBV9 and TRBJ2-2, is DSGVTQTPKHLITATGQRVTLRCSPRSGDLSVYWYQQSLDQGLQFLIQYYNGEERAKGNILERFSAQQFPDLHSELNLSSLELGDSALYFCASSARQGAPPGELFFGEGSRLTVL.